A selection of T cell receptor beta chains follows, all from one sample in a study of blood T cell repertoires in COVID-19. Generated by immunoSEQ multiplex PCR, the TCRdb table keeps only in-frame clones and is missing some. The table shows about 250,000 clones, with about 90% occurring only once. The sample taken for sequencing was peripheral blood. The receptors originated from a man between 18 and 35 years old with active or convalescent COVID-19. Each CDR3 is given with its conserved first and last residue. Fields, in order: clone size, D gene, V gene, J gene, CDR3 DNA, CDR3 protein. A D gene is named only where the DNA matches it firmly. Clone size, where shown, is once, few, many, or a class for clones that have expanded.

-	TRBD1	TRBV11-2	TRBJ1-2	TGTGCCAGCAGCCCCATCACCGGGACAGGGGTCGGTGGCTACACCTTC	CASSPITGTGVGGYTF
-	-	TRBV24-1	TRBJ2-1	TGTGCCACCAGTGATGTTAGAGCTCCCTACAATGAGCAGTTCTTC	CATSDVRAPYNEQFF
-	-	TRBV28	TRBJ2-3	TGTGCCAGCAGGGGGGGTGAACCCGTTAGCACAGATACGCAGTATTTT	CASRGGEPVSTDTQYF
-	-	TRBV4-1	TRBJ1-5	TGCGCCAGCATCATAGACATTAGCAATCAGCCCCAGCATTTT	CASIIDISNQPQHF
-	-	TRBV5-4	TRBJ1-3	TGTGCCAGCAGCTTGGCCAGCCAGACGGGCTCTGGAAACACCATATATTTT	CASSLASQTGSGNTIYF
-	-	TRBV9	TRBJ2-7	TGTGCCAGCAGCGTAGATCCTAGCCGCACCTACGAGCAGTACTTC	CASSVDPSRTYEQYF
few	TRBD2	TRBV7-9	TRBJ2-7	TGTGCCAGCAGCCCTCCCGGTAGCGGGGCAGTCTTC	CASSPPGSGAVF
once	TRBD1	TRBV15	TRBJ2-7	TGTGCCACCAGCAGGTATCGACAGGGGCTGGGGGAGCAGTACTTC	CATSRYRQGLGEQYF
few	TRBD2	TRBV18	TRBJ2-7	TGTGCCAGCTCACCAGGGCTAGCGGGATTAGGCGAGCAGTACTTC	CASSPGLAGLGEQYF
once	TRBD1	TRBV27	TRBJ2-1	TGTGCCAGCTCCTGGGACAGGGTGGGGGGTGAGCAGTTCTTC	CASSWDRVGGEQFF
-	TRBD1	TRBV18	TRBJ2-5	TGTGCCAGCTCACTGCCGGACAGGCAAGAGACCCAGTACTTC	CASSLPDRQETQYF
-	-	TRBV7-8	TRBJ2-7	TGTGCCAGCAGCTTCGAAGGGGCCAGGAAAGGGGAGCAGTACTTC	CASSFEGARKGEQYF
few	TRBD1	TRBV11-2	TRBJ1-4	TGTGCCAGCAGCCCCGAGGGACAGCGAAAACTGTTTTTT	CASSPEGQRKLFF
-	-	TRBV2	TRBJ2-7	TGTGCCAGCAGTGTTCTTTACGAGCAGTACTTC	CASSVLYEQYF
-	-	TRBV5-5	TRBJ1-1	TGTGCCAGCAGCTTGGGGGCTGTAGGTTACACTGAAGCTTTCTTT	CASSLGAVGYTEAFF
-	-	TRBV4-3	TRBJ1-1	TGCGCCAGCAGCCGTCAGATAGGGGGTATAGGTTCTTTCTTT	CASSRQIGGIGSFF
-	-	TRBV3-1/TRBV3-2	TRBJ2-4	TGTGCCAGCAGCCAAGATCGGAGGGACAGAGTTAAGGACATTCAGTACTTC	CASSQDRRDRVKDIQYF
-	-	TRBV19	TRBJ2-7	TGTGCCAGTAGTATGGACGGGGACTTCTGGGGGGAGCAGTACTTC	CASSMDGDFWGEQYF
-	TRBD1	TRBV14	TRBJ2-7	TGTGCCAGCAGCCGGGACAGGGTGAGCTCCTACGAGCAGTACTTC	CASSRDRVSSYEQYF
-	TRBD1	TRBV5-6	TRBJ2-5	TGTGCCAGCAGCTCCCAACCCCCGGGACAGGGTGGGACCCAGTACTTC	CASSSQPPGQGGTQYF
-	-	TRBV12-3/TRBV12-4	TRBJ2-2	TGTGCCAGCCAATTGACCGGGGAGCTGTTTTTT	CASQLTGELFF
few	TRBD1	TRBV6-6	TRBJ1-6	TGTGCCAGCAGTAGACAGGGGATTAATTCACCCCTCCACTTT	CASSRQGINSPLHF
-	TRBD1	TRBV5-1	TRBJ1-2	TGCGCCAGCAGCCTAGGACAGGGTCAAGGCTACACCTTC	CASSLGQGQGYTF
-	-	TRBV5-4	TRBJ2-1	TGTGCCAGCAGCGAAGACAGCTACTCCTACAATGAGCAGTTCTTC	CASSEDSYSYNEQFF
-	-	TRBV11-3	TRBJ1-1	TGTGCCAGCAGCTTACGCCCCACGGACACTGAAGCTTTCTTT	CASSLRPTDTEAFF
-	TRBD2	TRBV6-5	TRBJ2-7	TGTGCCAGCAGCAATCGGGGGGTTAACGAGCAGTACTTC	CASSNRGVNEQYF
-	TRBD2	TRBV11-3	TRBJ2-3	TGTGCCAGCAGCCCTCATGGGGCGGGAGGGACAGATACGCAGTATTTT	CASSPHGAGGTDTQYF
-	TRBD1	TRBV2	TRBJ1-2	TGTGCCAGCAGTGAGACAGGGGGCGGAGGCGGCTACACCTTC	CASSETGGGGGYTF
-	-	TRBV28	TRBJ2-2	TGTGCCAGCACGAGGGACTCCCCAATTGGGGAGCTGTTTTTT	CASTRDSPIGELFF
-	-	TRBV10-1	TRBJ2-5	TGCGCCAGCAGTGGTTCTAGCCTCCGCGAGACCCAGTACTTC	CASSGSSLRETQYF
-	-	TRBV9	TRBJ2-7	TGTGCCAGCAGCGCTTCACTCATAGCCGAGCAGTACTTC	CASSASLIAEQYF
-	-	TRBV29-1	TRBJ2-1	TGCAGCGTTGTTAGTACTGAGCAGTTCTTC	CSVVSTEQFF